This T cell receptor beta chain was documented in a study of beta chain features in type 1 diabetes. This clone was counted only a few times. The whole isolated RNA underwent reverse transcription, so sequencing captured expressed TCRB transcripts. Profiled with immunoSEQ multiplex PCR; TCRdb holds only in-frame clones, not every one. Found here are 300,000 to 400,000 clones, approximately 11% of them singletons; the top ten hold under 0.02%. The sequenced sample consisted of naive CD4+ T cells from blood. The receptor was derived from a woman aged 30 to 39 in good health.

The CDR3 DNA follows: TGTGCCTGGAGTGAGCCCATAACCAATGAGCAGTTCTTC. As protein: CAWSEPITNEQFF. The V and J genes are TRBV30 and TRBJ2-1; no clear D. The CDR3 totals 13 residues. Germline V gene lookup returns CDR1 GTSNPN and CDR2 SVGIG (reference sequence). V lost 1 base to trimming and J lost 6 bases, with 10 bases between them.